Below, 16 T cell receptor beta chains from the same sample are listed, as sequenced in a study of T-cell memory formation after mild COVID-19. TCRdb independently ran MiXCR on the 5' RACE reads; one entry per CDR3 protein. Of tens of thousands of distinct CDR3 sequences detected, 10% to 15% appear once; the ten largest clones hold roughly a quarter. The specimen sequenced was PBMCs or a T cell subset sorted from them (not recorded which). The origin of the receptors is a man aged 18 to 30 who had mild COVID-19 (a few samples of this study predate the infection). Cell type and time point are not known.

The chain links TRBV12-3 or TRBV12-4 to TRBJ2-1; 8 positions match TRBD1. V lost 8 bases and J lost 7; bases outside the gene matches: 10. CDR3 size: 14 residues. In DNA, the CDR3 is TGTGCCAGCGCGGACAGGGTGGGGTGGAATGAGCAGTTCTTC. This encodes CASADRVGWNEQFF.

V gene TRBV24-1 combines with J gene TRBJ1-2; D may be TRBD1 (5 bases). V was clipped by 6 bases and J by 7 bases, with 11 bases between them. The CDR3 contains 12 residues. CDR1 and CDR2 from the germline V gene are KGHDR and SFDVKD. CDR3 sequence reads: CATSRQGFGYTF. The CDR3 nucleotides are TGTGCCACCAGTCGCCAGGGTTTTGGCTACACCTTC.

The chain combines TRBV2 with TRBJ2-7; D perhaps matches TRBD1 (6 bases). The CDR3 is made up of 14 amino acids. V lost 4 bases and J 3 bases, leaving 13 bases between the germline ends. Per germline, CDR1 SNHLY and CDR2 FYNNEI. CDR3 bases: TGTGCCAGCAGTGGGACAGATGTTGACTACGAGCAGTACTTC. It is translated as CASSGTDVDYEQYF.

The CDR3 DNA sequence: TGTGCCACCGCCAATAGCGGGGGGGGCATGACATTCGGAGATACGCAGTATTTT. Protein sequence: CATANSGGGMTFGDTQYF. V and J are TRBV10-3 and TRBJ2-3; 11 bases align to TRBD2. V gave up 10 bases and J gave up 5 bases; unmatched junction bases: 20. The CDR3 is made up of 18 amino acids. Germline CDR1 reads ENHRY; CDR2 reads SYGVKD.

This clonotype appeared many times. This chain links TRBV7-9 with TRBJ2-3; 14 nucleotides line up with TRBD2. Germline CDR1 SEHNR, CDR2 FQNEAQ (reference sequence). The CDR3 consists of 16 residues. With V trimmed by 5 bases and J by 5 bases, 6 bases remained unmatched. CDR3 residues: CASSDETSGRGDTQYF. The DNA of the CDR3 is TGTGCCAGCAGCGACGAGACTAGCGGGAGGGGAGATACGCAGTATTTT.

The chain combines TRBV7-2 with TRBJ2-5; 7 bases agree with TRBD2. With V trimmed by 5 bases and J by 2 bases, 5 bases remained unmatched. This CDR3 region has 14 residues. The germline V gene has CDR1 SGHTA and CDR2 FQGNSA. The CDR3, as DNA: TGTGCCAGCAGCCAGGGAGGGATACAAGAGACCCAGTACTTC. The encoded protein is CASSQGGIQETQYF.

This clonotype turned up a few times. The V and J genes are TRBV7-6 and TRBJ1-1; TRBD1 is a possible D gene (6 bases). Germline-derived CDR1 and CDR2 are SGHVS and FNYEAQ. This CDR3 comprises 13 residues. V was trimmed by 5 bases and J by 3 bases, leaving 10 bases between them. CDR3 protein: CASSEQGYTEAFF. CDR3 in DNA: TGTGCCAGCAGCGAACAGGGTTACACTGAAGCTTTCTTT.

This chain links TRBV6-5 with TRBJ2-3; 12 bases align to TRBD2. After removal of 4 bases from V and 4 bases from J, the junction contained 3 bases not matched to a gene. CDR3 length: 15 amino acids. Germline V gene lookup returns CDR1 MNHEY and CDR2 SVGAGI. The chain's CDR3 is CASSSLAGGPDTQYF. The CDR3 bases are TGTGCCAGCAGTTCCCTAGCGGGGGGGCCAGATACGCAGTATTTT.

The J gene is TRBJ1-2, the V gene TRBV20-1, with a tentative D call TRBD1 (5 bases). The CDR3 length is 13 residues. Between the trimmed V and J ends, which lost 5 bases and 4 bases, there was a span of 14 bases. Germline V gives CDR1 DFQATT, CDR2 SNEGSKA (reference sequence). In DNA form, the CDR3 reads TGCAGTGCTCTGACGACAGCTGGCTATGGCTACACCTTC. It specifies CSALTTAGYGYTF.

This clonotype has a count of ten or more. V usage is TRBV12-3 or TRBV12-4 and J usage is TRBJ2-3; D perhaps matches TRBD1 (5 bases). V was cut by 6 bases and J by 6 bases, with 10 bases left in between. This CDR3 is 12 amino acids long. The CDR3 sequence is CASRTDPDTQYF. For the CDR3, the DNA is TGTGCCAGCAGGACAGACCCGGATACGCAGTATTTT.

This clonotype was seen repeatedly, ten times or more. V and J are TRBV12-3 or TRBV12-4 and TRBJ1-1; TRBD1 aligns across 8 bases. The CDR3 covers 14 residues. The trim removed 7 bases at V and 4 bases at J, leaving 8 bases unmatched. The CDR3 sequence: CASISGGGSTEAFF. The CDR3 DNA sequence: TGTGCCAGCATTTCAGGGGGCGGGAGCACTGAAGCTTTCTTT.

The gene calls are TRBV7-9 and TRBJ2-5; 8 bases line up with TRBD2. The germline CDR1 and CDR2 sequences are SEHNR and FQNEAQ (reference sequence). The CDR3 has 12 residues. J lost 4 bases, V lost 7 bases, and 2 bases had no gene match. CDR3 DNA: TGTGCCAGCACCCGGGAGGGAGAGACCCAGTACTTC. Protein product: CASTREGETQYF.

Turning to this clonotype: Relative to the germline gene, one junction end is altered; a read error may explain this. The rearrangement links TRBV4-3 to TRBJ2-7; tentative D call: TRBD1 (5 bases). The CDR3 extends over 14 amino acids. Germline V gene lookup returns CDR1 LGHNA and CDR2 YSLEER. The chain's CDR3 is CANSQDLRAFAQYF. The CDR3 nucleotides are TGCGCCAACAGCCAAGATCTCAGGGCATTCGCGCAGTACTTC.

This clonotype was counted only a few times. This chain links TRBV29-1 with TRBJ2-7, with a weak D call TRBD2 (6 bases). Germline V gives CDR1 SQVTM, CDR2 ANQGSEA. Deletions cut 3 bases from V and 4 bases from J, with 10 bases between. The CDR3 covers 12 residues. This CDR3 reads CSVEGLRYEQYV. The CDR3 DNA sequence: TGCAGCGTTGAGGGACTCCGATACGAGCAGTACGTC.

Here the CDR3 reads CASSEVTGGEQYV. CDR3 coding DNA: TGTGCCAGCAGTGAGGTAACAGGGGGCGAGCAGTACGTC. The V and J genes are TRBV2 and TRBJ2-7; the match to TRBD1 covers 8 bases. This CDR3 is built from 13 residues. Germline values: CDR1 SNHLY, CDR2 FYNNEI. V shed 3 bases and J 6 bases; nucleotides not matched to a gene: 4.

The sample holds many counts of this clonotype. V is TRBV7-2 and J is TRBJ2-1; no clear D. Looked up from germline, CDR1 is SGHTA and CDR2 is FQGNSA. The V and J ends lost 2 bases and 2 bases respectively, with 7 bases between them. The CDR3 totals 14 residues. CDR3 in DNA: TGTGCCAGCAGCTTACTAAGTCCCTACAATGAGCAGTTCTTC. Translated: CASSLLSPYNEQFF.